These 32 T cell receptor beta chains originate from one sample sequenced in a study of post-analysis software for immune sequencing data. Study conclusions and caveats: Included in a set of about five TRBV segments more frequent in patients than controls were TRBV5-6, TRBV5-1 and TRBV20-1.

Unique molecular identifiers were built into the TCR beta cDNA libraries. TCRdb recomputed calls from the PCR reads with MiXCR, one row per CDR3 protein. The sample includes about 190,000 distinct CDR3 sequences, around 29% seen only once; the top ten take more than 3%. The antigens for these receptors are not known. Sequencing was carried out using blood. These receptors all stem from a girl between 2 and 17 years old with multiple sclerosis.

This clonotype has at least ten counts. The chain uses TRBV7-9 and TRBJ2-7; perhaps TRBD2 as D (5 bases). This CDR3 region has 14 residues. CDR1 is SEHNR and CDR2 is FQNEAQ in the germline V gene (reference sequence). V gave up 1 base and J gave up 6 bases, with 13 bases separating them. Here the CDR3 DNA reads TGTGCCAGCAGCTTAGTGGGCGGACGGGGCGAGCAGTACTTC. Protein sequence: CASSLVGGRGEQYF.

Concerning this clonotype: A much larger clone is a single base away; this may be a read error. No conserved phenylalanine or tryptophan ends this CDR3, so it is likely a read error. The DNA of the CDR3 is TGCGCCAGCAGCTTACCGGGGACAGTCTACGAGCAGTACTTA. It is translated as CASSLPGTVYEQYL. The chain joins TRBV5-1 to TRBJ2-1; 7 bases line up with TRBD1. The J call is in doubt because the DNA end fits TRBJ2-7 better. The CDR3 has 14 residues. Germline V gene data show CDR1 as SGHRS and CDR2 as YFSETQ.

This clonotype was counted many times. The chain recombines TRBV5-1 with TRBJ1-1; possible D gene TRBD1, 5 bases. The V end was cut by 5 bases, the J end by 1 base, with 9 bases between. There are 13 residues in the CDR3. CDR1 is SGHRS and CDR2 is YFSETQ in the germline V gene. The CDR3 loop is CASRPTGNTEAFF. CDR3 sequence (DNA): TGCGCCAGCAGACCAACAGGGAACACTGAAGCTTTCTTT.

On this clonotype itself: One end of the junction varies from germline; a read error may be responsible. The V call is TRBV5-4, the J call TRBJ2-1, with TRBD2 matching over 7 bases. CDR1 SGHNT and CDR2 YYREEE come from the germline V gene (reference sequence). The CDR3 loop spans 16 amino acids. As DNA, the CDR3 is TGTGCCAGCAGGGGGGGGGAGGGGAACCTCTACAATAAGCAGTTCTTC. This encodes CASRGGEGNLYNKQFF.

This chain joins TRBV18 and TRBJ2-2; the match to TRBD2 covers 7 bases. V dropped 1 base and J dropped 0; count of bases not matched to a gene: 5. CDR1 KGHSH and CDR2 LQKENI come from the germline V gene. The CDR3 consists of 17 residues. In DNA, the CDR3 is TGTGCCAGCTCACCACTTTCGGGAGGTCCGAACACCGGGGAGCTGTTTTTT. Translated: CASSPLSGGPNTGELFF.

The rearrangement joins TRBV12-3 or TRBV12-4 to TRBJ2-3; 8 bases align to TRBD2. V gave up 5 bases and J gave up 0 bases; unmatched junction bases: 4. The CDR3 covers 15 residues. The CDR3 bases are TGTGCCAGCAGTCGACTAGCGCCAAGCACAGATACGCAGTATTTT. As protein: CASSRLAPSTDTQYF.

This clonotype showed up just once. V usage is TRBV7-9 and J usage is TRBJ2-1; D might be TRBD1 or TRBD2, each matching 5 bases. V lost 0 bases to trimming and J lost 9 bases, with 9 bases between them. The germline V gene has CDR1 SEHNR and CDR2 FQNEAQ (reference sequence). The CDR3 extends over 13 amino acids. The CDR3 spells CASSLASGSEQFF. The CDR3 bases are TGTGCCAGCAGCTTAGCTTCAGGGAGTGAGCAGTTCTTC.

As concerns this clonotype: It may be a read error: a sequence one base away is much more abundant. The gene calls are TRBV4-1 and TRBJ2-7; no definite D call. The CDR3 covers 16 residues. Germline assignment: CDR1 MGHRA and CDR2 YSYEKL. V lost 0 bases, J lost 3 bases, and 15 bases lay in between. CDR3 protein: CASSQDWVSLGYEQYF. CDR3 DNA sequence: TGCGCCAGCAGCCAAGATTGGGTCTCCCTCGGCTACGAGCAGTACTTC.

There are many counts of this clonotype. CDR3 nucleotide sequence: TGTGCCACCAGCACGCGGGAGGGGATGGCCCAGTACTTC. Amino acid sequence: CATSTREGMAQYF. The V gene is TRBV15, the J gene TRBJ2-5; 9 nucleotides agree with TRBD2. J gave up 9 bases and V 4 bases, and 6 bases lay outside the gene matches. The CDR3 length is 13 residues. The germline CDR1 and CDR2 sequences are LNHNV and YYDKDF (reference sequence). Full variable domain (outside the CDR3, taken from reference TRBV15 and TRBJ2-5): DAMVIQNPRYQVTQFGKPVTLSCSQTLNHNVMYWYQQKSSQAPKLLFHYYDKDFNNEADTPDNFQSRRPNTSFCFLDIRSPGLGDTAMYLCATSTREGMAQYFGPGTRLLVL.

This clonotype was observed a single time. The junction differs from germline at one of its ends, possibly a read error. The chain combines TRBV28 with TRBJ1-5, with TRBD1 matching 9 bases. Germline V gene data show CDR1 as MDHEN and CDR2 as SYDVKM. This CDR3 has 15 amino acids. The CDR3 loop reads CASRRQGGSNQPQHF. The CDR3 DNA is TGTGCCAGCAGGCGACAGGGGGGTAGCAACCAGCCCCAGCATTTT. Together with reference TRBV28 and TRBJ1-5, the CDR3 gives the full variable domain: DVKVTQSSRYLVKRTGEKVFLECVQDMDHENMFWYRQDPGLGLRLIYFSYDVKMKEKGDIPEGYSVSREKKERFSLILESASTNQTSMYLCASRRQGGSNQPQHFGDGTRLSIL.

The table lists this clonotype with many counts. V and J are TRBV6-5 and TRBJ2-7; maybe TRBD2 (5 bases). V lost 0 bases and J lost 5, with 11 bases in between. Germline V gives CDR1 MNHEY, CDR2 SVGAGI. This CDR3 comprises 14 residues. The CDR3 loop is CASSYSGTADEQYF. The CDR3 DNA reads TGTGCCAGCAGTTACTCAGGCACAGCGGACGAGCAGTACTTC.

The sample holds many counts of this clonotype. The chain employs TRBV18 and TRBJ2-5; no firm D call. CDR1 is KGHSH, CDR2 LQKENI, per germline. This CDR3 has 13 residues. The V gene lost 0 bases and the J gene lost 3 bases, with 5 bases spanning the gap. In nucleotides, the CDR3 is TGTGCCAGCTCACCACCGACGGAAGAGACCCAGTACTTC. This encodes CASSPPTEETQYF.

This clonotype was counted ten times or more. V and J are TRBV20-1 and TRBJ1-6, with D tentatively TRBD1 (6 bases). The CDR3 totals 14 residues. V lost 7 bases and J lost 7, with 17 bases in between. Germline V lookup: CDR1 DFQATT, CDR2 SNEGSKA (reference sequence). CDR3 loop: CSVETQGGNSPLHF. DNA for the CDR3: TGCAGTGTTGAAACACAGGGAGGCAATTCACCCCTCCACTTT.

The rearrangement links TRBV5-1 to TRBJ2-1, with D tentatively TRBD1 (5 bases). This CDR3 spans 14 amino acids. Germline V CDR1 and CDR2: SGHRS, YFSETQ. V was shortened by 7 bases and J by 8 bases, with 19 bases between the two germline ends. CDR3 nucleotides: TGCGCCAGCGGCAAGGGGCTAGTTGGCGATGAGCAGTTCTTC. This translates into CASGKGLVGDEQFF.

This clonotype was observed many times. The CDR3 DNA reads as TGCGCCAGCAGCTTGGATTCGGGACCCTACAATGAGCAGTTCTTC. It yields the protein CASSLDSGPYNEQFF. The chain is built from TRBV5-1 and TRBJ2-1; D may be TRBD1 or TRBD2 (5 bases each). There are 15 residues in the CDR3. The germline CDR1 and CDR2 sequences are SGHRS and YFSETQ. Trimming shortened V by 0 bases and J by 2 bases, and 9 bases separated the two germline ends.

This clonotype was detected many times. The genes are TRBV7-2 and TRBJ2-3, with 7 bases that match TRBD2. The CDR3 runs 14 residues. The germline V gene encodes CDR1 SGHTA and CDR2 FQGNSA. J was trimmed by 7 bases and V by 5 bases; bases with no gene match: 9. CDR3 loop: CASSRPSSGHTQYF. For the CDR3, the DNA is TGTGCCAGCAGCCGACCCTCTAGCGGACATACGCAGTATTTT. Combining the CDR3 with reference TRBV7-2 and TRBJ2-3 gives the whole variable domain GAGVSQSPSNKVTEKGKDVELRCDPISGHTALYWYRQSLGQGLEFLIYFQGNSAPDKSGLPSDRFSAERTGGSVSTLTIQRTQQEDSAVYLCASSRPSSGHTQYFGPGTRLTVL.

There are a few counts of this clonotype. This chain connects TRBV7-8 to TRBJ2-1, with TRBD2 matching 12 bases. Germline V CDR1 and CDR2: SGHVS, FQNEAQ. This CDR3 is built from 16 residues. J was trimmed by 4 bases and V by 5 bases; bases with no gene match: 6. CDR3 region: CASSLSGLAGYNEQFF. Written as DNA, the CDR3 is TGTGCCAGCAGCCTATCAGGACTAGCGGGATACAATGAGCAGTTCTTC.

This clonotype was observed a handful of times. This sequence joins TRBV6-6 and TRBJ1-1; D is uncertain. The CDR3 is 15 amino acids. V was trimmed by 0 bases and J by 4 bases, leaving 12 bases between them. The germline V gene has CDR1 MNHNY and CDR2 SVGAGI (reference sequence). CDR3 sequence (DNA): TGTGCCAGCAGTTACTCGATAATACAGATCACTGAAGCTTTCTTT. Protein: CASSYSIIQITEAFF.

The chain's CDR3 is CASSFPGIGQPQHF. Here the CDR3 DNA reads TGTGCCAGCAGCTTTCCAGGGATCGGTCAGCCCCAGCATTTT. The chain combines TRBV7-9 with TRBJ1-5, with a tentative D call TRBD1 (5 bases). The CDR3 loop spans 14 amino acids. Per germline, CDR1 SEHNR and CDR2 FQNEAQ (reference sequence). V gave up 3 bases and J gave up 6 bases, with 12 bases separating them. The full variable domain, with the rest looked up from reference TRBV7-9 and TRBJ1-5, is DTGVSQNPRHKITKRGQNVTFRCDPISEHNRLYWYRQTLGQGPEFLTYFQNEAQLEKSRLLSDRFSAERPKGSFSTLEIQRTEQGDSAMYLCASSFPGIGQPQHFGDGTRLSIL.

This clonotype has a handful of counts. The chain has TRBV7-2 and TRBJ1-5; D is ambiguous. The V end lost 1 base, the J end lost 0 bases, and 10 bases lay between the germline ends. Germline CDR1 reads SGHTA; CDR2 reads FQGNSA. This CDR3 is 16 amino acids long. This CDR3 reads CASSLGGSYSNQPQHF. For the CDR3, the DNA is TGTGCCAGCAGCTTAGGAGGTTCTTATAGCAATCAGCCCCAGCATTTT.

Remarks on this clonotype: Just one base apart from a much larger clone, this may be a read error. The rearrangement uses TRBV7-3 and TRBJ2-1; TRBD2 matches 9 bases. The end of the DNA fits TRBJ2-7 better, so the J call may be wrong. The germline gives CDR1 SGHTA, CDR2 FQGTGA. CDR3 length equals 15 residues. The DNA of the CDR3 is TGTGCCAGCAGCGAGCGGGGGGACCCCTACAATGAGCAGTACTTC. Protein sequence: CASSERGDPYNEQYF.

This clonotype was counted ten times or more. This chain uses TRBV28 with TRBJ2-7; tentative D call: TRBD1 (6 bases). CDR1 and CDR2 (germline): MDHEN, SYDVKM. Trimming pared 5 bases from V and 10 bases from J, leaving 27 bases between. This CDR3 is 16 amino acids long. DNA for the CDR3: TGTGCCAGCAGTGGACACTCCTCCGGGACACATTCAACCCAGTACTTC. This codes for CASSGHSSGTHSTQYF.

V usage is TRBV3-1 and J usage is TRBJ2-2, with TRBD2 matching 7 bases. CDR3 size: 16 residues. In germline, CDR1 is LGHDT, CDR2 YNNKEL (reference sequence). Trimming at V came to 4 bases and at J to 1 base, leaving 6 bases not matched to a gene. CDR3 nucleotide sequence: TGTGCCAGCAGCCGCCTCGGCGGGGGGAACACCGGGGAGCTGTTTTTT. Its translation is CASSRLGGGNTGELFF.

This clonotype was counted a few times. V and J are TRBV28 and TRBJ1-4; no reliable D call. Trimming took 6 bases from V and 8 from J, leaving 10 bases between them. The length of the CDR3 is 12 residues. Germline loops: CDR1 MDHEN, CDR2 SYDVKM. The CDR3 spells CASSLSGEKLFF. CDR3 in DNA: TGTGCCAGCAGCCTCTCGGGGGAAAAACTGTTTTTT.

The chain has TRBV20-1 and TRBJ2-7; D is uncertain. CDR1 DFQATT and CDR2 SNEGSKA come from the germline V gene (reference sequence). The CDR3 is 15 residues long. V lost 3 bases, J lost 4 bases, and 19 bases lay in between. CDR3 bases: TGCAGTGCTAGTTCGGGTGCACGAGTTGGGTACGAGCAGTACTTC. It yields the protein CSASSGARVGYEQYF.

This clonotype showed up just a few times. V and J are TRBV11-2 and TRBJ1-2; D not certain. CDR3 length: 13 amino acids. V dropped 3 bases and J dropped 3 bases, with 8 bases sitting between them. The germline CDR1 and CDR2 sequences are SGHAT and FQNNGV. The CDR3 reads CASSLGGHYGYTF. Written as DNA, the CDR3 is TGTGCCAGCAGCTTGGGAGGGCACTATGGCTACACCTTC.

This clonotype occurred many times. The gene calls are TRBV15 and TRBJ2-1, with D unclear. The length of the CDR3 is 12 residues. Trimming pared 0 bases from V and 12 bases from J, leaving 9 bases between. Germline assignment: CDR1 LNHNV and CDR2 YYDKDF (reference sequence). Here the CDR3 DNA reads TGTGCCACCAGCAGAGATTTGATGGGGCAGTTCTTC. Translated, it gives CATSRDLMGQFF.

This clonotype was counted at least ten times. The rearrangement joins TRBV7-9 to TRBJ2-3; 10 bases are a match to TRBD2. V dropped 5 bases and J dropped 0; count of bases not matched to a gene: 5. This CDR3 is built from 16 residues. The germline V gene encodes CDR1 SEHNR and CDR2 FQNEAQ (reference sequence). CDR3 sequence: CASSPKTSGSTDTQYF. The CDR3 DNA follows: TGTGCCAGCAGCCCCAAGACTAGCGGGAGCACAGATACGCAGTATTTT. Supplemented by reference TRBV7-9 and TRBJ2-3, the full variable domain reads DTGVSQNPRHKITKRGQNVTFRCDPISEHNRLYWYRQTLGQGPEFLTYFQNEAQLEKSRLLSDRFSAERPKGSFSTLEIQRTEQGDSAMYLCASSPKTSGSTDTQYFGPGTRLTVL.

The rearrangement links TRBV7-6 to TRBJ1-3; D is unresolved. Germline V CDR1 and CDR2: SGHVS, FNYEAQ. The V and J ends lost 5 bases and 7 bases respectively, with 6 bases between them. This CDR3 is built from 11 residues. The CDR3 protein is CASSIFNTIYF. The CDR3 bases are TGTGCCAGCAGCATCTTCAACACCATATATTTT.

The V gene is TRBV5-1, the J gene TRBJ2-3; 7 bases align to TRBD2. This CDR3 has 16 residues. Germline loops: CDR1 SGHRS, CDR2 YFSETQ. Trimming cost V 3 bases and J 1 base; bases outside gene matches: 8. Here the CDR3 reads CASSWGELAGTDTQYF. CDR3 nucleotides: TGCGCCAGCAGCTGGGGCGAGCTAGCGGGCACAGATACGCAGTATTTT.

V is TRBV28 and J is TRBJ2-5, with D possibly being TRBD1 or TRBD2 (6 bases each). V lost 4 bases and J lost 7, with 16 bases in between. The germline gives CDR1 MDHEN, CDR2 SYDVKM. This CDR3 is 14 amino acids long. The chain's CDR3 is CASSWGALSGTQYF. CDR3 nucleotides: TGTGCCAGCAGTTGGGGGGCTCTTTCGGGGACCCAGTACTTC.

At least ten counts were recorded for this clonotype. The V and J genes are TRBV28 and TRBJ2-7; TRBD2 agrees at 12 bases. The germline gives CDR1 MDHEN, CDR2 SYDVKM. The CDR3 length is 16 residues. V shed 5 bases and J 3 bases; nucleotides not matched to a gene: 8. CDR3 region: CASSPGGTSGFYEQYF. In DNA form, the CDR3 reads TGTGCCAGCAGTCCCGGCGGGACTAGCGGGTTCTACGAGCAGTACTTC.